This T cell receptor beta chain was sequenced during a study of cytomegalovirus exposure and HLA in healthy donors. It was with 60 Vbeta and 13 Jbeta primers that the PCR ran. TCRdb's copy holds only in-frame clones and misses some; the assay was immunoSEQ multiplex PCR. The sample holds 95,000 to 100,000 clones, approximately 85% seen once. Per germline, CDR1 SGHVT and CDR2 SQSDAQ. V trimming: 1 base; J trimming: 2 bases; junction bases outside the gene matches: 17. CDR3 size: 20 residues. The rearrangement links TRBV7-4 to TRBJ1-5; the match to TRBD1 covers 7 bases. The clonotype was recovered from a man aged 25 to 40 in good health and CMV-seronegative. Input material: PBMCs. The CDR3 protein is CASSLVNGRGRGQCNQPQHF. CDR3 nucleotide sequence: TGTGCCAGCAGCTTAGTAAACGGAAGGGGTAGGGGGCAGTGCAATCAGCCCCAGCATTTT.